Listed here are 15 T cell receptor beta chains from one sample, sequenced in a study of T cell responses to AZD1222 COVID-19 vaccine (dated by TCRdb to 2020 to 2023). The library was built by means of the immunoSEQ multiplex PCR assay. TCRdb obtained this table from immuneACCESS and retained in-frame rearrangements with V and J assigned. These tables miss some clones; where compared with another copy, unresolved V genes account for less than half of the shortfall, and the remainder is unexplained. This sample holds around 99,000 clones; around 87% were observed only once. The ten largest make up roughly 4.4% of the sample. The time point label here, explained by the study, means: about 28 days (+/-7) after the second vaccine dose. The specimen comprised peripheral blood, sampled 28 days after the second AZD1222 dose. The receptors derive from an adult who received the AZD1222 COVID-19 vaccine.

This clone has a handful of counts. Other DNA sequences within the sample encode an identical CDR3. J is TRBJ1-1 and V is TRBV7-9; D remains ambiguous. Germline-derived CDR1 and CDR2 are SEHNR and FQNEAQ (reference sequence). The V gene lost 5 bases and the J gene lost 8 bases, with 9 bases spanning the gap. The CDR3 totals 11 residues. The CDR3 here is CASSPGLEAFF. The CDR3 bases are TGTGCCAGCAGCCCCGGACTCGAAGCTTTCTTT.

V gene TRBV14 combines with J gene TRBJ2-5; D possibly corresponds to TRBD2 (6 bases). V was pared by 5 bases and J by 0 bases, with 10 bases between. The CDR3 is made up of 14 amino acids. Per germline, CDR1 SGHDN and CDR2 FVKESK. The CDR3, as DNA: TGTGCCAGCAGCTTACGGGACTACCAAGAGACCCAGTACTTC. Its translation is CASSLRDYQETQYF.

This clone has only one observation. This chain links TRBV7-8 with TRBJ1-4; D possibly corresponds to TRBD1 (5 bases). V lost 2 bases and J lost 8, with 15 bases in between. Germline lookup yields CDR1 SGHVS and CDR2 FQNEAQ. The length of the CDR3 is 15 residues. Here the CDR3 DNA reads TGTGCCAGCAGCTTAAGGTGGCAGGGAAAGGAAAAACTGTTTTTT. Translation gives CASSLRWQGKEKLFF.

This rearrangement joins TRBV6-4 to TRBJ2-1; 12 bases align to TRBD2. Germline CDR1 and CDR2: MRHNA and SNTAGT. J gave up 7 bases and V 2 bases, and 6 bases lay outside the gene matches. CDR3 length equals 16 residues. The CDR3 DNA reads TGTGCCAGCAGTGACCTTGGGACTAGCGGGTTTAATGAGCAGTTCTTC. Encoded protein: CASSDLGTSGFNEQFF.

V usage is TRBV19 and J usage is TRBJ1-5, with D uncertain. The V end was cut by 3 bases, the J end by 6 bases, with 6 bases between. This CDR3 contains 12 residues. In germline, CDR1 is LNHDA, CDR2 SQIVND (reference sequence). DNA for the CDR3: TGTGCCAGTAGTATCTGGAGTCAGCCCCAGCATTTT. This codes for CASSIWSQPQHF.

The rearrangement links TRBV6-4 to TRBJ2-7, with 8 bases that match TRBD2. The germline V gene has CDR1 MRHNA and CDR2 SNTAGT. This CDR3 region has 14 residues. V was pared by 6 bases and J by 2 bases, with 6 bases of the junction left unmatched. In nucleotides, the CDR3 is TGTGCCAGCAGGCGACTAGCGAGACCCTACGAGCAGTACTTC. Amino acid sequence: CASRRLARPYEQYF.

This chain connects TRBV9 to TRBJ1-1, with D maybe TRBD1 (5 bases). Trimming left V 2 bases short and J 7 bases short, with 12 bases between. There are 13 residues in the CDR3. From germline, CDR1 is SGDLS and CDR2 YYNGEE. The CDR3 region is CASSVGSQGEAFF. The CDR3 DNA follows: TGTGCCAGCAGCGTCGGCTCGCAGGGTGAAGCTTTCTTT.

CDR3 amino acids: CAWSRDSSYGYTF. The CDR3 DNA sequence: TGTGCCTGGAGCCGGGACAGCTCATATGGCTACACCTTC. The chain joins TRBV30 to TRBJ1-2; 7 positions match TRBD1. V lost 3 bases, J lost 5 bases, and 6 bases stayed unmatched. Germline lookup yields CDR1 GTSNPN and CDR2 SVGIG (reference sequence). This CDR3 has 13 amino acids.

The chain couples TRBV27 to TRBJ2-4, with 7 bases aligning to TRBD2. Germline CDR1 and CDR2: MNHEY and SMNVEV (reference sequence). This CDR3 contains 16 residues. The junction had 3 bases not matched to a gene; V was cut back by 0 bases and J by 1 base. The CDR3 nucleotides read TGTGCCAGCAGTTTATCGAGGCGGGGGGCCAAAAACATTCAGTACTTC. Residues: CASSLSRRGAKNIQYF.

The CDR3 spells CATSPRQGTIYEQYF. As DNA, the CDR3 is TGTGCCACCAGCCCTCGACAGGGGACGATCTACGAGCAGTACTTC. The chain uses TRBV15 and TRBJ2-7; 8 nucleotides line up with TRBD1. V trimming: 5 bases; J trimming: 3 bases; junction bases outside the gene matches: 9. There are 15 residues in the CDR3. Germline V gene data show CDR1 as LNHNV and CDR2 as YYDKDF (reference sequence).

V is TRBV6-1 and J is TRBJ2-7; perhaps TRBD1 as D (6 bases). The V and J ends lost 1 base and 2 bases respectively, with 12 bases between them. The CDR3 loop spans 15 amino acids. The germline V gene has CDR1 MNHNS and CDR2 SASEGT. The DNA for the CDR3 is TGTGCCAGCAGTGAAGGGGGGCGTGGGGCCTACGAGCAGTACTTC. Protein: CASSEGGRGAYEQYF.

The rearrangement uses TRBV7-6 and TRBJ1-1; 9 positions agree with TRBD1. This CDR3 comprises 16 residues. With V trimmed by 5 bases and J by 0 bases, 7 bases remained unmatched. Germline CDR1 SGHVS, CDR2 FNYEAQ. The CDR3 nucleotides are TGTGCCAGCAGCCAAGGACAGGGGCTCATGAACACTGAAGCTTTCTTT. This translates into CASSQGQGLMNTEAFF.

The chain has TRBV25-1 and TRBJ2-5, with D perhaps TRBD2 (5 bases). Trimming left V 2 bases short and J 4 bases short, with 8 bases between. The CDR3 sequence is 13 residues long. CDR1 and CDR2 from the germline V gene are MGHDK and SYGVNS. CDR3: CASSERGRETQYF. The CDR3, as DNA: TGTGCCAGCAGTGAACGGGGTAGAGAGACCCAGTACTTC.

This sequence joins TRBV9 and TRBJ2-3; TRBD2 aligns across 13 bases. Per germline, CDR1 SGDLS and CDR2 YYNGEE. The CDR3 runs 20 residues. After removal of 3 bases from V and 6 bases from J, the junction contained 19 bases not matched to a gene. The CDR3 DNA follows: TGTGCCAGCAGCGGCTTAATAGGACTAGCGGGAGTCCCGGAGATGGATACGCAGTATTTT. As protein: CASSGLIGLAGVPEMDTQYF.

The V call is TRBV7-2, the J call TRBJ2-7; D not certain. The germline V gene encodes CDR1 SGHTA and CDR2 FQGNSA. The CDR3 is made up of 13 amino acids. V lost 1 base and J 4 bases, leaving 8 bases between the germline ends. This CDR3 reads CASSLDFQYEQYF. Written as DNA, the CDR3 is TGTGCCAGCAGCTTAGACTTCCAATACGAGCAGTACTTC.